The 22 T cell receptor beta chains below were found in one sample sequenced in a study of T cell repertoires in cytomegalovirus infection. These TCRs are of unknown antigen specificity. From the reads, TCRdb called clonotypes with MiXCR, one entry per CDR3 protein. The profile shows approximately 1,000,000 distinct CDR3 sequences, around 32% of them singletons. This material consisted of cultured CD8+ T cells from PBMCs, taken from culture after CMV antigen stimulation. The receptor source for this set is a human donor in good health (CMV status not recorded). Some clones in this sample may be carry-over from other donors' samples.

This chain links TRBV12-5 with TRBJ2-1, with TRBD1 matching over 7 bases. V lost 5 bases to trimming and J lost 10 bases; unmatched junction nucleotides: 11. The germline CDR1 and CDR2 sequences are LGHNT and FRNRAP. CDR3 length: 14 residues. CDR3 bases: TGTGCTAGTGGTCCGAGACAGGGAGTAGGGGAGCAGTTCTTC. Its protein product is CASGPRQGVGEQFF.

A remark on this clonotype: Lacking the conserved final phenylalanine or tryptophan, this CDR3 likely reflects a read error. The DNA is left out, because the CDR3 cannot be placed on it with certainty; the CDR3 is given as TCRdb lists it. The chain is built from TRBV28 and TRBJ2-3; TRBD2 is the table's D call, not checked against the DNA. Counting both end residues, the CDR3 totals 15 amino acids. CDR1 and CDR2 (germline): MDHEN, SYDVKM. CDR3 region: CASSISRLAGGLDSL.

The V gene is TRBV15, the J gene TRBJ2-2; D gene unclear. Deletions cut 1 base from V and 2 bases from J, with 8 bases between. This CDR3 is built from 15 residues. Germline-derived CDR1 and CDR2 are LNHNV and YYDKDF (reference sequence). The CDR3 DNA sequence: TGTGCCACCAGCAGAGGGGCAGGAAACACCGGGGAGCTGTTTTTT. It specifies CATSRGAGNTGELFF. The entire variable domain, with the rest obtained from reference TRBV15 and TRBJ2-2, is as follows: DAMVIQNPRYQVTQFGKPVTLSCSQTLNHNVMYWYQQKSSQAPKLLFHYYDKDFNNEADTPDNFQSRRPNTSFCFLDIRSPGLGDTAMYLCATSRGAGNTGELFFGEGSRLTVL.

Many counts were recorded for this clonotype. The gene calls are TRBV7-9 and TRBJ2-1, with TRBD2 identical over 9 bases. The CDR3 is 15 amino acids. Germline values: CDR1 SEHNR, CDR2 FQNEAQ (reference sequence). The V segment lost 5 bases and the J segment 2 bases; nucleotides outside the gene matches: 4. DNA for the CDR3: TGTGCCAGCAGCCCCCAGCGGGGGGCCTACAATGAGCAGTTCTTC. This translates into CASSPQRGAYNEQFF.

Note on this clonotype: A single base separates this from a much larger clone, so it may be a read error. This sequence joins TRBV6-2 or TRBV6-3 and TRBJ2-5, with 11 bases identical to TRBD2. V lost 7 bases, J lost 4 bases, and 14 bases stayed unmatched. The CDR3 has 17 amino acids. Germline CDR1 MNHEY, CDR2 SVGEGT. As DNA, the CDR3 is TGTGCCAGCACCCTGAGGAGAGGACTAGCGGGCGGAGAGACCCAGTACTTC. Translation: CASTLRRGLAGGETQYF.

In its sample, this clonotype was seen many times. The chain joins TRBV7-2 to TRBJ2-1; 9 positions match TRBD2. This CDR3 is built from 14 residues. Germline V gene lookup returns CDR1 SGHTA and CDR2 FQGNSA. V trimming: 4 bases; J trimming: 5 bases; junction bases outside the gene matches: 3. The CDR3 sequence is CASSSRGGDNEQFF. In DNA form, the CDR3 reads TGTGCCAGCAGCTCGCGGGGGGGAGACAATGAGCAGTTCTTC.

V usage is TRBV29-1 and J usage is TRBJ2-3; D perhaps matches TRBD1 (5 bases). Per germline, CDR1 SQVTM and CDR2 ANQGSEA. The CDR3 is 13 amino acids. Trimming took 3 bases from V and 4 from J, leaving 11 bases between them. CDR3 sequence: CSVDDRESDTQYF. In nucleotides, the CDR3 is TGCAGCGTTGACGACAGAGAATCAGATACGCAGTATTTT.

The gene calls are TRBV4-1 and TRBJ1-2, with 7 nucleotides matching TRBD1. The CDR3 is made up of 15 amino acids. V trimming: 4 bases; J trimming: 4 bases; junction bases outside the gene matches: 9. The V gene's germline CDR1 is MGHRA and CDR2 YSYEKL. CDR3 protein: CASSPGEGAGYGYTF. The CDR3 DNA is TGCGCCAGCAGCCCCGGGGAGGGGGCTGGCTATGGCTACACCTTC.

At least ten counts were recorded for this clonotype. The V and J genes are TRBV7-8 and TRBJ1-5; weak D call: TRBD1 (5 bases). The CDR3 is 15 residues long. The germline gives CDR1 SGHVS, CDR2 FQNEAQ. Trimming took 1 base from V and 4 from J, leaving 11 bases between them. As DNA, the CDR3 is TGTGCCAGCAGCTTAGTCAGCAGGGCAAATCAGCCCCAGCATTTT. This codes for CASSLVSRANQPQHF.

The V and J genes are TRBV7-6 and TRBJ2-5, with D perhaps matching TRBD2 (6 bases). Germline CDR1 SGHVS, CDR2 FNYEAQ. V lost 5 bases and J 2 bases, leaving 12 bases between the germline ends. The CDR3 sequence is 14 residues long. CDR3 DNA: TGTGCCAGCAGCACAACCGGGACTCAAGAGACCCAGTACTTC. Its translation is CASSTTGTQETQYF.

The rearrangement uses TRBV7-4 and TRBJ2-1, with TRBD1 as a possible D gene (7 bases). The CDR3 length is 15 residues. Germline CDR1 SGHVT, CDR2 SQSDAQ. Trimming pared 3 bases from V and 6 bases from J, leaving 15 bases between. The CDR3 spells CASSFGGGAPNEQFF. The CDR3, as DNA: TGTGCCAGCAGCTTTGGAGGGGGCGCCCCCAATGAGCAGTTCTTC. The whole variable domain, remainder taken from reference TRBV7-4 and TRBJ2-1, is GAGVSQSPRYKVAKRGRDVALRCDSISGHVTLYWYRQTLGQGSEVLTYSQSDAQRDKSGRPSGRFSAERPERSVSTLKIQRTEQGDSAVYLCASSFGGGAPNEQFFGPGTRLTVL.

Regarding this clonotype: Since a much larger clone is just one base distant, this may be a read error. This sequence joins TRBV7-8 and TRBJ2-5; 10 bases are a match to TRBD2. Trimming removed 1 base from V and 4 bases from J; junction bases left unmatched: 12. Germline V gene data show CDR1 as SGHVS and CDR2 as FQNEAQ. The CDR3 covers 18 residues. The DNA for the CDR3 is TGTGCCAGCAGCTTAGTGGTCCTAGCGGGGGTTTTGCGAGAGACCCAGTACTTC. Residues: CASSLVVLAGVLRETQYF.

This clonotype has a handful of counts. Because it lacks the conserved phenylalanine or tryptophan at the end, this CDR3 is likely a read error. It is unclear where the CDR3 begins or ends on the DNA, so no DNA is shown, and the CDR3 is as TCRdb lists it. The V gene is TRBV6-6, the J gene TRBJ2-1; the D call TRBD2 from the table was never checked on the DNA. The germline V gene encodes CDR1 MNHNY and CDR2 SVGAGI (reference sequence). The CDR3 sequence runs 11 residues, both termini included. This CDR3 is CASSVGLLFII.

This rearrangement joins TRBV20-1 to TRBJ2-7; 9 bases are a match to TRBD1. V trimming: 4 bases; J trimming: 3 bases; junction bases outside the gene matches: 10. Looked up from germline, CDR1 is DFQATT and CDR2 is SNEGSKA (reference sequence). The CDR3 covers 15 residues. Here the CDR3 DNA reads TGCAGTGCTAAAGATCGGAGACAGGGGGTCTACGAGCAGTACTTC. Translating it yields CSAKDRRQGVYEQYF.

This clonotype was detected a few times. The chain employs TRBV28 and TRBJ1-5; weak D call: TRBD1 (5 bases). This CDR3 spans 14 amino acids. Germline V CDR1 and CDR2: MDHEN, SYDVKM. The V and J ends lost 5 bases and 0 bases respectively, with 8 bases between them. CDR3 coding DNA: TGTGCCAGCAGTGGGGCAGTTAGCAATCAGCCCCAGCATTTT. This translates into CASSGAVSNQPQHF.

This clonotype was counted many times. This chain connects TRBV7-8 to TRBJ2-1; TRBD2 matches 13 bases. CDR3 length: 17 amino acids. Germline trimming cut 5 bases from V and 5 bases from J; bases unmatched to any gene: 9. Looked up from germline, CDR1 is SGHVS and CDR2 is FQNEAQ. The CDR3 region has the DNA TGTGCCAGCAGCCAGCGACCACTAGCGGGGGGGGACAATGAGCAGTTCTTC. This encodes CASSQRPLAGGDNEQFF.

The rearrangement joins TRBV10-3 to TRBJ2-3, with D possibly being TRBD1 (6 bases). Deletions cut 10 bases from V and 0 bases from J, with 14 bases between. The germline V gene has CDR1 ENHRY and CDR2 SYGVKD. CDR3 length equals 14 residues. CDR3 region: CATEDSPSTDTQYF. The CDR3 nucleotides read TGTGCCACTGAGGACAGCCCTAGCACAGATACGCAGTATTTT.

The chain uses TRBV7-9 and TRBJ1-4; 9 bases agree with TRBD1. The CDR3 loop spans 16 amino acids. The ends lost 6 bases at V and 6 bases at J; junction bases unmatched: 11. The germline gives CDR1 SEHNR, CDR2 FQNEAQ (reference sequence). This CDR3 reads CASSSKWDREDEKLFF. The DNA for the CDR3 is TGTGCCAGCAGTTCAAAATGGGACAGGGAGGATGAAAAACTGTTTTTT.

This clonotype was observed a handful of times. The chain carries TRBV13 and TRBJ2-7; D may match TRBD1 or TRBD2 (7 bases each). The germline CDR1 and CDR2 sequences are PRHDT and FYEKMQ (reference sequence). The CDR3 extends over 15 amino acids. Trimming cost V 2 bases and J 7 bases, with 18 bases left between them. In DNA, the CDR3 is TGTGCCAGCAGCTTAACAGGACAGGTCGGGGGGGAGCAGTACTTC. Residues: CASSLTGQVGGEQYF.

This clonotype was detected ten times or more. The J gene is TRBJ2-2, the V gene TRBV7-2; D ambiguous. This CDR3 has 12 amino acids. The V end lost 0 bases, the J end lost 4 bases, and 0 bases lay between the germline ends. Germline V CDR1 and CDR2: SGHTA, FQGNSA. The DNA for the CDR3 is TGTGCCAGCAGCTTAGCCACCGGGGAGCTGTTTTTT. Its translation is CASSLATGELFF.

This clonotype appeared a few times. The V gene is TRBV12-3 or TRBV12-4, the J gene TRBJ2-3; 16 bases align to TRBD2. Trimming removed 7 bases from V and 3 bases from J; junction bases left unmatched: 13. The CDR3 runs 19 residues. The CDR3 here is CASNTPLGLAGGPTDTQYF. The DNA of the CDR3 is TGTGCCAGCAATACCCCTTTGGGACTAGCGGGGGGGCCGACAGATACGCAGTATTTT.

At least ten counts were recorded for this clonotype. The CDR3 sequence: CASSAAGVDEQYF. The CDR3 nucleotides are TGTGCCAGCAGCGCCGCGGGGGTGGACGAGCAGTACTTC. The chain couples TRBV12-3 or TRBV12-4 to TRBJ2-7; the match to TRBD2 covers 7 bases. V gave up 6 bases and J gave up 5 bases; unmatched junction bases: 7. The length of the CDR3 is 13 residues.